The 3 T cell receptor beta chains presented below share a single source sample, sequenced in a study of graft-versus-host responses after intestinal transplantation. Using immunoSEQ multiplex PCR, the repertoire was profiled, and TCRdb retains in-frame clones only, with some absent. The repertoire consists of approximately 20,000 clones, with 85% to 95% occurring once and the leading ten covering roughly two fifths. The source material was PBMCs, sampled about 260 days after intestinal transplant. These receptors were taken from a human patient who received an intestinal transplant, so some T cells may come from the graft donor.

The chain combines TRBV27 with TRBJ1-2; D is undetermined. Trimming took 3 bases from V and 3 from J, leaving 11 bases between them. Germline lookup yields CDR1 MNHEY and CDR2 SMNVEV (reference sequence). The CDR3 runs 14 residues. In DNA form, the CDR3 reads TGTGCCAGCAGTTTCGGAAAATCGGACTATGGCTACACCTTC. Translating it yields CASSFGKSDYGYTF.

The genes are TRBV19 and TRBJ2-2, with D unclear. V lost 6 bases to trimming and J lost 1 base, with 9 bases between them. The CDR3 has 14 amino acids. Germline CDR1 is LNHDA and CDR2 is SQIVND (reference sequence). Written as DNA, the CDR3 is TGTGCCAGTAGGGTGGGCCTGAACACCGGGGAGCTGTTTTTT. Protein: CASRVGLNTGELFF. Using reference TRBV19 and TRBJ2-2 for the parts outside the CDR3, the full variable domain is DGGITQSPKYLFRKEGQNVTLSCEQNLNHDAMYWYRQDPGQGLRLIYYSQIVNDFQKGDIAEGYSVSREKKESFPLTVTSAQKNPTAFYLCASRVGLNTGELFFGEGSRLTVL.

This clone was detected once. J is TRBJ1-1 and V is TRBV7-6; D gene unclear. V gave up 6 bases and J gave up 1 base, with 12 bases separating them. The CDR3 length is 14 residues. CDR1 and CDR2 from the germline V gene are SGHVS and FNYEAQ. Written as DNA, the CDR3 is TGTGCCAGCAGGCTGGGCGGCGGGAACACTGAAGCTTTCTTT. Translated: CASRLGGGNTEAFF.